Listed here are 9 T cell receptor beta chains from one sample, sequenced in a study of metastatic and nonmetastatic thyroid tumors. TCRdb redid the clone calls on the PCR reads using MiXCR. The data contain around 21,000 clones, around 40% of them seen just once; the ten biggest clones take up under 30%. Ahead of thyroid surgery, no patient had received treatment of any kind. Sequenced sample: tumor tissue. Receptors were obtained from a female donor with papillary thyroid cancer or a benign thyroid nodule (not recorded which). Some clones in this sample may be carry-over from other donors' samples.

The CDR3 coding sequence is TGTGCCTGGACCCCTGCGGGAGGAGTGGGGTTTGATACGCAGTATTTT. It yields the protein CAWTPAGGVGFDTQYF. The chain employs TRBV30 and TRBJ2-3, with TRBD2 matching over 8 bases. This CDR3 is 16 amino acids long. Germline CDR1 reads GTSNPN; CDR2 reads SVGIG (reference sequence). Losses at the gene ends were 4 bases for V and 6 bases for J; bases not matched to a gene: 15.

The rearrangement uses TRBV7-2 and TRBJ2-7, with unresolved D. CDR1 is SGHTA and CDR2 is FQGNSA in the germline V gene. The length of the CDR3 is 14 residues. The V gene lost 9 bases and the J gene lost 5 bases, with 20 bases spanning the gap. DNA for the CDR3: TGTGCCAGACTCACCGGGTTGGGGATTCACGAGCAGTACTTC. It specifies CARLTGLGIHEQYF. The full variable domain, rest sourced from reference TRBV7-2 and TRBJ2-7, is GAGVSQSPSNKVTEKGKDVELRCDPISGHTALYWYRQSLGQGLEFLIYFQGNSAPDKSGLPSDRFSAERTGGSVSTLTIQRTQQEDSAVYLCARLTGLGIHEQYFGPGTRLTVT.

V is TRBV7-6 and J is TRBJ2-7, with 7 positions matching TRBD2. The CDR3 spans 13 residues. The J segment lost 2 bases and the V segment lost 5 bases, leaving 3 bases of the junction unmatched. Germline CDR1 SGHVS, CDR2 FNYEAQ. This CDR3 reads CASSEGGPYEQYF. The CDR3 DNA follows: TGTGCCAGCAGCGAGGGAGGGCCCTACGAGCAGTACTTC.

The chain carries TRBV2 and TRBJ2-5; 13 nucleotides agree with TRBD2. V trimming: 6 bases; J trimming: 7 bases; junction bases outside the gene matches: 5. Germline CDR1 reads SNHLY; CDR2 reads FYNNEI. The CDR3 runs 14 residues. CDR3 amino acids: CASRARLAGGTQYF. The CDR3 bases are TGTGCCAGCAGAGCTAGACTAGCGGGAGGGACCCAGTACTTC.

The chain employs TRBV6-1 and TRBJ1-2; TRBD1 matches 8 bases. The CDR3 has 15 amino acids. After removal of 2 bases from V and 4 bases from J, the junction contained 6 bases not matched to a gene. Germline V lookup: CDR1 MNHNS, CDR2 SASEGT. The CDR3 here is CASSEYLDRGYGYTF. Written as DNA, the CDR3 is TGTGCCAGCAGTGAATATTTAGACAGGGGCTATGGCTACACCTTC.

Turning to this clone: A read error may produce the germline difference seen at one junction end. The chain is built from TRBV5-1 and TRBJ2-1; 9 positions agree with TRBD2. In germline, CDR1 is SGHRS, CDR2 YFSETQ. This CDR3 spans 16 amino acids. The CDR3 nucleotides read TGCGCCAGCAAGGATAGCGGGAGTAGATCCTATAATGAGCAGTTCTTC. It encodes CASKDSGSRSYNEQFF.

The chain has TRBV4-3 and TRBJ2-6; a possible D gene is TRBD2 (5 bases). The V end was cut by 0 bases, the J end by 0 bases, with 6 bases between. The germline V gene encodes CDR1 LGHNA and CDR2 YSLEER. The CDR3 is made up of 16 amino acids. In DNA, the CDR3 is TGCGCCAGCAGCCAAGATCGGGGCTCTGGGGCCAACGTCCTGACTTTC. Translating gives CASSQDRGSGANVLTF.

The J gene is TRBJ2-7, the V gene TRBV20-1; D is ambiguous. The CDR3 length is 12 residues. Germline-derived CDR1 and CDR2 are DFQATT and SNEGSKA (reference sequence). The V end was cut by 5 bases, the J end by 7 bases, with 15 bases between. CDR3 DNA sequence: TGCAGTGCTGCCGGAACCGCGCAAGAGCAGTACTTC. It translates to CSAAGTAQEQYF.

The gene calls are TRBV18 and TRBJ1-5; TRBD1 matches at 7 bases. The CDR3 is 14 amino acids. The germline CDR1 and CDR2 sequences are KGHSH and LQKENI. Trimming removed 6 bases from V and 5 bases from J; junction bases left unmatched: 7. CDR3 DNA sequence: TGTGCCAGCTCGCAGACAGGGAATCATCAGCCCCAGCATTTT. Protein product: CASSQTGNHQPQHF. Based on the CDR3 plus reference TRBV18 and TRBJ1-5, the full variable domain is NAGVMQNPRHLVRRRGQEARLRCSPMKGHSHVYWYRQLPEEGLKFMVYLQKENIIDESGMPKERFSAEFPKEGPSILRIQQVVRGDSAAYFCASSQTGNHQPQHFGDGTRLSIL.